This T cell receptor (beta chain) was recorded in a study of cytotoxic CD8 clonotypes in ibrutinib-treated CLL. Study as a whole: Partial responses numbered approximately 24 and complete responses 2; after a median around 68 months, about 14 stayed remitted and approximately 12 progressed. Points from the study as a whole: Clonality at baseline surpassed age-matched healthy donors and tracked circulating CD8+ T-cell counts. Shared public clonotypes were rare, and on treatment they either got smaller or stayed the same.

Regarding this clone: Its antigen is unknown.

This CDR3 has 15 residues. Deletions cut 1 base from V and 0 bases from J, with 8 bases between. Germline-derived CDR1 and CDR2 are SGHDT and YYEEEE. Targeted sequencing depth ranged from 1 in 200,000 to 1 in 1 million T cells. Sequencing was performed with immunoSEQ multiplex PCR; in TCRdb, only in-frame clones are kept and a portion is missing. Among roughly 330,000 clones listed, 67% were seen once. The starting material was PBMCs, obtained after 36 months of ibrutinib treatment. The clonotype comes from a human donor with chronic lymphocytic leukemia. The V and J genes are TRBV5-6 and TRBJ1-5; unclear D gene. CDR3 residues: CASSLYRHSNQPQHF. DNA of the CDR3: TGTGCCAGCAGCTTGTACAGACATAGCAATCAGCCCCAGCATTTT.